This T cell receptor (beta chain) is drawn from a study of blood T cell repertoires in COVID-19. Study-wide context: The United States, Italy and Spain supplied acute and convalescent COVID-19 samples. The cDNA or gDNA used as material had been derived from T cells, B-cell-depleted T cells, or PBMCs.

The table came from immunoSEQ multiplex PCR; TCRdb's copy has only in-frame clones and leaves some out. The sample consists of approximately 300,000 clones, 80% to 90% of them appearing once. The germline V and J ends were trimmed by 6 bases and 3 bases, with 6 bases remaining between them. CDR3 length: 11 amino acids. Looked up from germline, CDR1 is ENHRY and CDR2 is SYGVKD. Sequencing input: peripheral blood. The origin of this receptor is a man younger than 35 who had recovered from COVID-19. The J gene is TRBJ2-7, the V gene TRBV10-3; D is unresolved. CDR3 sequence: CAIRSGYEQYF. CDR3 bases: TGTGCCATCAGGTCCGGCTACGAGCAGTACTTC.